This T cell receptor (beta chain) was found in a study of blood T cells in healthy people across ages. Study results and caveats: TCR beta diversity per million T cells fell roughly linearly with age.

V gave up 6 bases and J gave up 2 bases, with 8 bases separating them. In germline, CDR1 is KGHDR, CDR2 SFDVKD. This CDR3 is built from 13 residues. Next came a second PCR, run for about 7 to 12 cycles, which used a sample-barcoded 5' primer along with a J-beta primer mix. TCRdb reprocessed the 5' RACE reads via MiXCR and lists one record per CDR3 protein. The profile covers approximately 1,000,000 distinct CDR3 sequences, with 45% appearing a single time and 15% to 20% taken by the ten largest. As to this clonotype: Its antigen is unknown.

Specimen: blood. The genes are TRBV24-1 and TRBJ2-3; D gene ambiguous. The source of this sequence is a woman aged 60-75 years in good health. The DNA of the CDR3 is TGTGCCACCAGTACGATGAACACAGATACGCAGTATTTT. Translated, it gives CATSTMNTDTQYF.